The present T cell receptor beta chain was sequenced within a study of early T cells in non-severe SARS-CoV-2 infection. At the level of the study: Sequencing used unsorted whole-blood bulk RNA, so chains lack pairing.

Each single cDNA molecule received a unique molecular identifier. TCRdb independently ran MiXCR on the 5' RACE reads; one entry per CDR3 protein. Of about 64,000 distinct CDR3 sequences listed, over 10% are singletons. Study-wide points: Clonotype matching in VDJdb favored anti-spike CD8 responses and did not capture private and CD4 specificities.

Germline CDR1 and CDR2: SQVTM and ANQGSEA. This CDR3 has 13 residues. V was trimmed by 5 bases and J by 5 bases, leaving 15 bases between them. There are a few counts of this clonotype. Its specificity is not known. This clonotype was obtained from an adult who was a healthcare worker with PCR-confirmed SARS-CoV-2 infection or an uninfected control (not recorded which). This specimen was whole blood, taken at baseline. V is TRBV29-1 and J is TRBJ1-1; the D gene is possibly TRBD1 (6 bases). Here the CDR3 reads CSVWEGEGTEAFF. CDR3 nucleotides: TGCAGCGTTTGGGAGGGGGAAGGTACTGAAGCTTTCTTT.